A selection of T cell receptor beta chains follows, all from one sample in a study of shared clonotypes between healthy human individuals. Profiled with immunoSEQ multiplex PCR; TCRdb holds only in-frame clones, not every one. The table records over a million clones, around four fifths of them present only once. Sequences were obtained from memory CD4+ T cells sorted from blood. The receptor source for this set is a man between 18 and 29 years old in good health. The CDR3 runs from the conserved cysteine through the conserved F or W. D genes are given only for firm matches. The size of a clone is reported for some rows only, either as once, few or many, or as a class for expanded clones.

>-|TRBV5-6|TRBJ2-3|-
CASSLRGLPNTDTQYF
TGTGCCAGCAGCTTACGGGGGCTCCCGAACACAGATACGCAGTATTTT
>-|TRBV18|TRBJ1-2|-
CASSLEDSRRGYTF
TGTGCCAGCTCACTCGAGGACTCTAGAAGGGGCTACACCTTC
>-|TRBV5-1|TRBJ2-2|many
CASSLRQETGELFF
TGCGCCAGCAGCTTGAGACAGGAGACCGGGGAGCTGTTTTTT
>-|TRBV28|TRBJ1-3|few
CASTTALFSGNTIYF
TGTGCCAGCACAACAGCTCTCTTCTCTGGAAACACCATATATTTT
>TRBD2|TRBV5-1|TRBJ2-3|-
CASSGTSGGGNTQYF
TGCGCCAGCAGCGGGACTAGCGGAGGCGGGAATACGCAGTATTTT
>-|TRBV6-6|TRBJ1-2|-
CASSSTANYGYTF
TGTGCCAGCAGTTCTACAGCTAACTATGGCTACACCTTC
>TRBD1|TRBV27|TRBJ1-2|few
CASSLRVGDRTTGYTF
TGTGCCAGCAGTTTAAGGGTGGGGGACAGGACGACGGGCTACACCTTC
>-|TRBV25-1|TRBJ2-3|-
CASSGELFPDTQYF
TGTGCCAGCAGTGGCGAGCTTTTCCCAGATACGCAGTATTTT
>-|TRBV5-4|TRBJ2-5|few
CASGTNSKQETQYF
TGTGCCAGCGGGACAAACTCTAAACAAGAGACCCAGTACTTC
>-|TRBV27|TRBJ1-5|-
CASKFTETHQPQHF
TGTGCCAGCAAATTTACAGAGACCCATCAGCCCCAGCATTTT
>-|TRBV9|TRBJ2-5|-
CASSGTGRGGETQYF
TGTGCCAGCAGCGGTACAGGGAGGGGTGGAGAGACCCAGTACTTC
>-|TRBV6-1|TRBJ1-5|few
CASMKDGSNQPQHF
TGTGCCAGCATGAAGGACGGGAGCAATCAGCCCCAGCATTTT
>TRBD2|TRBV10-1|TRBJ2-7|-
CASLGGGGSEQYF
TGCGCCAGTCTCGGGGGGGGAGGAAGCGAGCAGTACTTC
>-|TRBV5-1|TRBJ2-2|-
CASSGTLNTGELFF
TGCGCCAGCAGCGGTACACTGAACACCGGGGAGCTGTTTTTT
>TRBD1|TRBV19|TRBJ2-7|-
CASSTVRGTARSSYEQYF
TGTGCCAGTAGTACCGTACGTGGGACAGCGCGAAGCTCCTACGAGCAGTACTTC
>-|TRBV9|TRBJ1-1|few
CASSVGPRSTEAFF
TGTGCCAGCAGCGTCGGGCCCAGAAGCACTGAAGCTTTCTTT
>-|TRBV5-1|TRBJ1-4|-
CASSYRGREKLFF
TGCGCCAGCAGCTACCGGGGCCGTGAAAAACTGTTTTTT
>-|TRBV4-3|TRBJ1-4|-
CASSQGYATNEKLFF
TGCGCCAGCAGCCAAGGATATGCAACTAATGAAAAACTGTTTTTT
>TRBD1|TRBV5-4|TRBJ2-7|-
CASSSKSGGTYEQYF
TGTGCCAGCAGCTCGAAGTCAGGGGGCACTTACGAGCAGTACTTC
>-|TRBV10-3|TRBJ1-2|many
CAISEIAYGYTF
TGTGCCATCAGTGAGATAGCCTATGGCTACACCTTC
>TRBD1|TRBV19|TRBJ1-1|-
CASSSTGRGRANEAFF
TGTGCCAGTAGCTCCACGGGCAGGGGGCGAGCCAATGAAGCTTTCTTT
>-|TRBV9|TRBJ1-4|-
CASSERTAEKLFF
TGTGCCAGCAGCGAGAGGACCGCTGAAAAACTGTTTTTT
>-|TRBV6-1|TRBJ2-4|-
CASSEASVAKNIQYF
TGTGCCAGCAGTGAAGCATCGGTAGCCAAAAACATTCAGTACTTC
>-|TRBV6-6|TRBJ1-3|-
CASSGGRDTIYF
TGTGCCAGCAGCGGGGGACGAGACACCATATATTTT
>-|TRBV5-6|TRBJ2-1|-
CASSLDYRNEQFF
TGTGCCAGCAGCCTGGACTACCGCAATGAGCAGTTCTTC
>TRBD2|TRBV19|TRBJ2-7|-
CASRSRENSYEQYF
TGTGCCAGTAGATCGCGGGAGAACTCCTACGAGCAGTACTTC
>TRBD1|TRBV15|TRBJ1-1|-
CATSSARGQRTEAFF
TGTGCCACCAGCAGTGCTAGGGGGCAGCGGACTGAAGCTTTCTTT
>TRBD2|TRBV11-3|TRBJ2-1|many
CASSSGLAGGKSEQFF
TGTGCCAGCAGCTCGGGACTAGCGGGGGGTAAAAGTGAGCAGTTCTTC
>TRBD1|TRBV10-3|TRBJ1-1|-
CATYRTGGYNTEAFF
TGTGCCACCTACAGGACAGGGGGCTATAACACTGAAGCTTTCTTT
>TRBD1|TRBV29-1|TRBJ1-1|-
CSALLQGTEAFF
TGCAGCGCCTTACTACAGGGGACTGAAGCTTTCTTT
>-|TRBV20-1|TRBJ2-1|-
CSALTVNEQFF
TGCAGTGCTTTGACTGTCAATGAGCAGTTCTTC
>TRBD1|TRBV27|TRBJ1-2|many
CASSPGQVGRDGYTF
TGTGCCAGCAGTCCCGGACAGGTAGGAAGAGATGGCTACACCTTC
>-|TRBV5-1|TRBJ1-2|-
CASKRETTGRFGYTF
TGCGCCAGCAAACGAGAGACGACAGGACGCTTTGGCTACACCTTC
>TRBD1|TRBV7-2|TRBJ1-1|-
CASSLRGRVTEAFF
TGTGCCAGCAGCTTGAGGGGGCGGGTCACTGAAGCTTTCTTT
>TRBD1|TRBV5-1|TRBJ2-3|-
CASSWQGATDTQYF
TGCGCCAGCAGTTGGCAGGGGGCCACAGATACGCAGTATTTT
>TRBD1|TRBV27|TRBJ2-7|many
CASSLRDRGVYEQYF
TGTGCCAGCAGTCTCCGGGACAGGGGTGTATACGAGCAGTACTTC
>-|TRBV10-3|TRBJ2-2|once
CAISESGGANTGELFF
TGTGCCATCAGTGAGTCCGGGGGAGCGAACACCGGGGAGCTGTTTTTT
>-|TRBV30|TRBJ1-2|-
CAWSVRRGEGGYTF
TGTGCCTGGAGTGTTCGCAGGGGTGAGGGGGGCTACACCTTC
>TRBD2|TRBV29-1|TRBJ2-2|few
CSVVSASGNTGELFF
TGCAGCGTTGTTTCGGCTAGCGGTAACACCGGGGAGCTGTTTTTT
>-|TRBV6-5|TRBJ1-5|few
CASSKRRDQPQHF
TGTGCCAGCAGTAAGAGGAGAGATCAGCCCCAGCATTTT
>TRBD2|TRBV6-1|TRBJ2-1|-
CASSGLAGERLFF
TGTGCCAGCAGTGGACTAGCGGGGGAAAGGCTGTTCTTC
>-|TRBV11-2|TRBJ2-7|-
CASSLAYGAGEQYF
TGTGCCAGCAGCTTAGCATATGGGGCGGGCGAGCAGTACTTC
>-|TRBV6-1|TRBJ1-5|-
CASSEYGTFSTQPQHF
TGTGCCAGCAGTGAGTACGGGACATTTTCGACCCAGCCCCAGCATTTT
>-|TRBV12-5|TRBJ1-3|-
CASGAGASVSIYF
TGTGCTAGTGGTGCCGGGGCCTCGGTCTCCATATATTTT
>-|TRBV29-1|TRBJ1-5|-
CSPWSWGWHQPQHF
TGCAGCCCGTGGTCGTGGGGGTGGCATCAGCCCCAGCATTTT
>-|TRBV28|TRBJ2-2|-
CASSQGFGGTGELFF
TGTGCCAGCAGTCAAGGATTTGGCGGCACCGGGGAGCTGTTTTTT
>-|TRBV16|TRBJ1-1|-
CASSQSQGTSGTEAFF
TGTGCCAGCAGCCAATCCCAGGGGACAAGCGGCACTGAAGCTTTCTTT
>TRBD2|TRBV5-1|TRBJ2-5|-
CASSFGSGSGETQYF
TGCGCCAGCAGCTTTGGTAGCGGGAGTGGAGAGACCCAGTACTTC
>TRBD2|TRBV6-1|TRBJ2-7|few
CASKAQGGFGEQYF
TGTGCCAGCAAGGCCCAGGGAGGGTTTGGGGAGCAGTACTTC
>-|TRBV19|TRBJ2-7|-
CASSMGAAGYEQYF
TGTGCCAGTAGTATGGGGGCAGCTGGCTACGAGCAGTACTTC
>TRBD2|TRBV25-1|TRBJ2-5|-
CASSDIMAGGVQETQYF
TGTGCCAGCAGTGATATTATGGCGGGGGGTGTCCAAGAGACCCAGTACTTC